This passage covers 23 T cell receptor beta chains from one sample sequenced in a study of shared clonotypes between healthy human individuals. Measured with immunoSEQ multiplex PCR; TCRdb has only the in-frame clones, and not every one. The sample includes fewer than 600,000 clones, roughly 83% of them seen just once. Sequenced material: PBMCs. The receptor source for this set is a woman in her forties in good health. Some clones in this sample may be carry-over from other donors' samples.

To note about this clone: Within the sample, other DNA sequences also encode this same CDR3. The V gene is TRBV19, the J gene TRBJ1-1; D not certain. The CDR3 contains 13 residues. Germline assignment: CDR1 LNHDA and CDR2 SQIVND (reference sequence). The ends were cut back, 6 bases at V and 0 bases at J, with 8 bases in the middle. CDR3 residues: CASSNTVNTEAFF. The DNA of the CDR3 is TGTGCCAGTAGCAACACAGTGAACACTGAAGCTTTCTTT.

The V gene is TRBV2, the J gene TRBJ2-1; tentative D call: TRBD2 (5 bases). The CDR3 is 13 amino acids. V gave up 7 bases and J gave up 4 bases, with 11 bases separating them. Germline V lookup: CDR1 SNHLY, CDR2 FYNNEI. The chain's CDR3 is CASNVGSYNEQFF. The CDR3 nucleotides are TGTGCCAGCAATGTTGGGAGTTACAATGAGCAGTTCTTC. Full variable domain (outside the CDR3, taken from reference TRBV2 and TRBJ2-1): EPEVTQTPSHQVTQMGQEVILRCVPISNHLYFYWYRQILGQKVEFLVSFYNNEISEKSEIFDDQFSVERPDGSNFTLKIRSTKLEDSAMYFCASNVGSYNEQFFGPGTRLTVL.

This clone has only one observation. The chain combines TRBV7-2 with TRBJ2-5; the D gene is possibly TRBD2 (6 bases). This CDR3 has 14 amino acids. Germline loops: CDR1 SGHTA, CDR2 FQGNSA. Trimming cost V 5 bases and J 6 bases, with 16 bases left between them. The chain's CDR3 is CASSPRDGAKTQYF. The DNA for the CDR3 is TGTGCCAGCAGCCCGCGGGACGGAGCTAAGACCCAGTACTTC. Full variable domain (outside the CDR3, taken from reference TRBV7-2 and TRBJ2-5): GAGVSQSPSNKVTEKGKDVELRCDPISGHTALYWYRQSLGQGLEFLIYFQGNSAPDKSGLPSDRFSAERTGGSVSTLTIQRTQQEDSAVYLCASSPRDGAKTQYFGPGTRLLVL.

This clone is a singleton in its sample. The chain joins TRBV2 to TRBJ2-3, with 8 nucleotides matching TRBD2. The germline CDR1 and CDR2 sequences are SNHLY and FYNNEI. The CDR3 has 13 residues. The V segment lost 8 bases and the J segment 0 bases; nucleotides outside the gene matches: 1. CDR3 protein: CASAGGSTDTQYF. CDR3 coding DNA: TGTGCCAGCGCGGGAGGAAGCACAGATACGCAGTATTTT.

V is TRBV7-6 and J is TRBJ1-3; the match to TRBD1 covers 10 bases. Unmatched junction bases numbered 3, after V lost 5 bases and J lost 8 bases. CDR1 is SGHVS, CDR2 FNYEAQ, per germline. The CDR3 loop spans 13 amino acids. Here the CDR3 DNA reads TGTGCCAGCAGCCTCGACAGGGGGCACACCATATATTTT. Its translation is CASSLDRGHTIYF. The full variable domain, in which reference TRBV7-6 and TRBJ1-3 provide the parts outside the CDR3, is GAGVSQSPRYKVTKRGQDVALRCDPISGHVSLYWYRQALGQGPEFLTYFNYEAQQDKSGLPNDRFSAERPEGSISTLTIQRTEQRDSAMYRCASSLDRGHTIYFGEGSWLTVV.

V usage is TRBV4-2 and J usage is TRBJ2-3; 16 bases line up with TRBD2. V dropped 5 bases and J dropped 6; count of bases not matched to a gene: 5. Germline CDR1 reads LGHNA; CDR2 reads YNFKEQ. The CDR3 has 16 residues. The CDR3 DNA is TGTGCCAGCAGCTCGGGACTAGCGGGAGGGAGGGATACGCAGTATTTT. Translating gives CASSSGLAGGRDTQYF.

V is TRBV28 and J is TRBJ2-7; 12 nucleotides agree with TRBD2. The CDR3 has 14 residues. Germline V gives CDR1 MDHEN, CDR2 SYDVKM. The trim removed 6 bases at V and 7 bases at J, leaving 7 bases unmatched. CDR3 DNA sequence: TGTGCCAGCAGGACTAGCGGGAGTGCGTGGGAGCAGTACTTC. It translates to CASRTSGSAWEQYF.

The chain employs TRBV18 and TRBJ1-3, with D hard to call. Looked up from germline, CDR1 is KGHSH and CDR2 is LQKENI. The CDR3 extends over 16 amino acids. With 3 bases removed from V and 0 bases from J, the gap between germline ends came to 12 bases. The DNA of the CDR3 is TGTGCCAGCTCACCGGTTCTGATGAGCTCTGGAAACACCATATATTTT. Amino acid sequence: CASSPVLMSSGNTIYF.

The chain combines TRBV14 with TRBJ1-4; D unresolved. The V gene lost 4 bases and the J gene lost 0 bases, with 18 bases spanning the gap. The CDR3 is 18 amino acids. Germline-derived CDR1 and CDR2 are SGHDN and FVKESK. DNA for the CDR3: TGTGCCAGCAGCCGCTTCTTGTTGGGAGGTGCAACTAATGAAAAACTGTTTTTT. It yields the protein CASSRFLLGGATNEKLFF.

Only a few counts were recorded for this clone. The V gene is TRBV19, the J gene TRBJ2-7; 12 positions match TRBD2. This CDR3 has 15 amino acids. Germline CDR1 and CDR2: LNHDA and SQIVND (reference sequence). The junction had 11 bases not matched to a gene; V was cut back by 4 bases and J by 10 bases. Here the CDR3 DNA reads TGTGCCAGTAGTACCAGACTAGCGGGAGCGCAGACTCAGTACTTC. Translating gives CASSTRLAGAQTQYF.

V gene TRBV4-3 combines with J gene TRBJ2-1; 9 bases map to TRBD2. This CDR3 is 16 amino acids long. After removal of 0 bases from V and 7 bases from J, the junction contained 7 bases not matched to a gene. The germline V gene encodes CDR1 LGHNA and CDR2 YSLEER. The CDR3: CASSQDRAGGLNEQFF. The CDR3 bases are TGCGCCAGCAGCCAAGATCGGGCGGGAGGGTTGAATGAGCAGTTCTTC.

The genes are TRBV2 and TRBJ2-1; D uncertain. CDR1 is SNHLY and CDR2 is FYNNEI in the germline V gene. There are 14 residues in the CDR3. Trimming removed 4 bases from V and 1 base from J, with 8 bases in between. As DNA, the CDR3 is TGTGCCAGCAGTGTAACGGGTTCCTACAATGAGCAGTTCTTC. This encodes CASSVTGSYNEQFF. Variable domain in full (rest from reference TRBV2 and TRBJ2-1): EPEVTQTPSHQVTQMGQEVILRCVPISNHLYFYWYRQILGQKVEFLVSFYNNEISEKSEIFDDQFSVERPDGSNFTLKIRSTKLEDSAMYFCASSVTGSYNEQFFGPGTRLTVL.

This chain links TRBV9 with TRBJ1-5, with TRBD1 as a possible D gene (5 bases). This CDR3 has 14 residues. V dropped 4 bases and J dropped 7 bases, with 15 bases sitting between them. Germline V CDR1 and CDR2: SGDLS, YYNGEE. CDR3 region: CASSSTSGGQPQHF. DNA of the CDR3: TGTGCCAGCAGCTCTACTTCCGGGGGGCAGCCCCAGCATTTT.

The rearrangement links TRBV9 to TRBJ2-7, with TRBD2 matching over 11 bases. Trimming at V came to 0 bases and at J to 3 bases, leaving 5 bases not matched to a gene. The CDR3 consists of 16 residues. Germline CDR1 is SGDLS and CDR2 is YYNGEE. The CDR3 DNA sequence: TGTGCCAGCAGCGTAGGACTAGCGGGGAATTTCTACGAGCAGTACTTC. Residues: CASSVGLAGNFYEQYF.

With regard to this clone: The same CDR3 also results from other DNA sequences found in this sample. The chain employs TRBV9 and TRBJ1-3; a weak D match, TRBD1 (6 bases). CDR1 SGDLS and CDR2 YYNGEE come from the germline V gene. The length of the CDR3 is 15 residues. The V and J ends lost 2 bases and 0 bases respectively, with 9 bases between them. The CDR3 loop reads CASSVGGTSGNTIYF. For the CDR3, the DNA is TGTGCCAGCAGCGTGGGGGGCACCTCTGGAAACACCATATATTTT.

V usage is TRBV7-3 and J usage is TRBJ2-1; weak D call: TRBD2 (6 bases). The V end was cut by 6 bases, the J end by 5 bases, with 8 bases between. CDR1 SGHTA and CDR2 FQGTGA come from the germline V gene. The CDR3 spans 12 residues. CDR3 DNA: TGTGCCAGCAGGGGCGGGGACAATGAGCAGTTCTTC. Amino acids: CASRGGDNEQFF. Together with reference TRBV7-3 and TRBJ2-1, the CDR3 gives the full variable domain: GAGVSQTPSNKVTEKGKYVELRCDPISGHTALYWYRQSLGQGPEFLIYFQGTGAADDSGLPNDRFFAVRPEGSVSTLKIQRTERGDSAVYLCASRGGDNEQFFGPGTRLTVL.

This clone was observed once. The chain carries TRBV7-3 and TRBJ1-1; the D is unclear. Trimming removed 5 bases at V and 0 bases at J, with 7 bases between. There are 13 residues in the CDR3. CDR1 and CDR2 (germline): SGHTA, FQGTGA. This CDR3 reads CASSRLMNTEAFF. The CDR3 nucleotides are TGTGCCAGCAGCCGGTTAATGAACACTGAAGCTTTCTTT.

Worth noting for this clone: The sample contains more than one DNA sequence encoding this CDR3. This chain uses TRBV7-8 with TRBJ2-1, with 8 bases fitting TRBD1. The germline CDR1 and CDR2 sequences are SGHVS and FQNEAQ. The length of the CDR3 is 15 residues. Losses at the gene ends were 4 bases for V and 4 bases for J; bases not matched to a gene: 6. The CDR3 region has the DNA TGTGCCAGCAGCTCGACCGGGACAGGATACAATGAGCAGTTCTTC. This gives the protein CASSSTGTGYNEQFF.

This rearrangement joins TRBV7-8 to TRBJ2-7; 10 nucleotides line up with TRBD2. Germline lookup yields CDR1 SGHVS and CDR2 FQNEAQ. This CDR3 comprises 17 residues. Germline trimming cut 5 bases from V and 8 bases from J; bases unmatched to any gene: 18. CDR3 coding DNA: TGTGCCAGCAGCCAAGATCCTGCGGCTAGCGGGAGTATCAAGCAGTACTTC. Translation: CASSQDPAASGSIKQYF.

CDR3 DNA: TGTGCCAGCAGCTCCGCCAACAGACAGGGTTGGGGGGAGCTGTTTTTT. Translation: CASSSANRQGWGELFF. The chain has TRBV7-9 and TRBJ2-2; 7 nucleotides agree with TRBD1. CDR3 length: 16 residues. The V and J ends lost 4 bases and 8 bases, in that order; junction bases with no gene match: 13. Germline loops: CDR1 SEHNR, CDR2 FQNEAQ (reference sequence).

This chain links TRBV10-2 with TRBJ2-6, with D uncertain. Germline CDR1 is WSHSY and CDR2 is SAAADI. The V end lost 4 bases, the J end lost 3 bases, and 4 bases lay between the germline ends. CDR3 length equals 13 residues. CDR3 bases: TGCGCCAGCAGTGTAGTTGGGGCCAACGTCCTGACTTTC. It codes for CASSVVGANVLTF.

This chain uses TRBV20-1 with TRBJ2-7; no firm D call. The CDR3 consists of 11 residues. Trimming removed 5 bases from V and 2 bases from J, with 7 bases in between. CDR1 and CDR2 from the germline V gene are DFQATT and SNEGSKA (reference sequence). DNA of the CDR3: TGCAGTGCTTCCCAAGCCTACGAGCAGTACTTC. This codes for CSASQAYEQYF.

This clone was seen just once. The chain couples TRBV21-1 to TRBJ2-3; no check of the table's D call, TRBD2, against the DNA was made. TRBV21-1 is marked as a pseudogene. The CDR3 runs to 17 residues. The CDR3 bases are TGTGCCAGCAGCAAAGGCGGGACTAGCGTCGGCACAGATACGCAGTATTTT. Encoded protein: CASSKGGTSVGTDTQYF.